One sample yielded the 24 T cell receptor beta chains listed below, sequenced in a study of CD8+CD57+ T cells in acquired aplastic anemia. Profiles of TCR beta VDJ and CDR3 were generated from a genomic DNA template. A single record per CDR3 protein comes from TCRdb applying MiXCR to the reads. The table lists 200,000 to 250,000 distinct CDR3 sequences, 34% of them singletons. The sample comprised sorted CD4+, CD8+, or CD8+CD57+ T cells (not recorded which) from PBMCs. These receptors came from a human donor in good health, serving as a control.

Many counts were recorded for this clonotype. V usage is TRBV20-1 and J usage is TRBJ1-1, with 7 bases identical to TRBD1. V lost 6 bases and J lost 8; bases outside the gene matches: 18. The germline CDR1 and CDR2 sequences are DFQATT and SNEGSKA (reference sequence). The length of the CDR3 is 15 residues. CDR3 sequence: CSAKTGNKGSAEAFF. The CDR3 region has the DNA TGCAGTGCCAAGACAGGGAATAAGGGCAGCGCGGAAGCTTTCTTT.

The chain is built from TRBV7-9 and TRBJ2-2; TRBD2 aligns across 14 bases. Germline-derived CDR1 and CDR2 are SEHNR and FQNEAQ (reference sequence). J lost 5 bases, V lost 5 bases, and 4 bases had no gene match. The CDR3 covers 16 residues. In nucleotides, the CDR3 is TGTGCCAGCAGCCTTGGACTAGCGGGGGGAACCGGGGAGCTGTTTTTT. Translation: CASSLGLAGGTGELFF.

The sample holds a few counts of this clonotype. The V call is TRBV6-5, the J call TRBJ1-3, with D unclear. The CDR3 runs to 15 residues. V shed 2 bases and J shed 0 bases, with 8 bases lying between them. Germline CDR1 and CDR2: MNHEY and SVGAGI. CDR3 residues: CASSYRQSSGNTIYF. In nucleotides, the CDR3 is TGTGCCAGCAGTTACCGGCAGAGCTCTGGAAACACCATATATTTT.

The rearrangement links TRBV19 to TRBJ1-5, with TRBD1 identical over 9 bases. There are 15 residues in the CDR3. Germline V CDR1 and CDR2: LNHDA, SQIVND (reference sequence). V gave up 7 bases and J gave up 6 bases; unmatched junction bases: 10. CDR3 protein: CASTRDRVLGQPQHF. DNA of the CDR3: TGTGCCAGTACCAGGGACAGGGTCTTGGGTCAGCCCCAGCATTTT.

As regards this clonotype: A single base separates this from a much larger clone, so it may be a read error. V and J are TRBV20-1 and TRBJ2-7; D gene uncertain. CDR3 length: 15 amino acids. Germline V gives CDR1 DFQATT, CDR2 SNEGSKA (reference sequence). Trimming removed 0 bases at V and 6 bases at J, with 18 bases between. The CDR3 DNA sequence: TGCAGTGCTAGAGATCCGCGGCCAGCGCCGGGCGAGCAGTACTTC. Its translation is CSARDPRPAPGEQYF.

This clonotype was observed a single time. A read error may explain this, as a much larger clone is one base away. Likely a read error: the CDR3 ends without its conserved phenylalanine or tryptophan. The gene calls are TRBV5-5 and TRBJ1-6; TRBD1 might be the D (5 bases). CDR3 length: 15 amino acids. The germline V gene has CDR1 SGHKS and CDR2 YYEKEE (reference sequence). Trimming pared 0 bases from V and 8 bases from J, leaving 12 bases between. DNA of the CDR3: TGTGCCAGCAGCTTGGGCTCTCAGGGATATTCACCCCTCCACCTT. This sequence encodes CASSLGSQGYSPLHL.

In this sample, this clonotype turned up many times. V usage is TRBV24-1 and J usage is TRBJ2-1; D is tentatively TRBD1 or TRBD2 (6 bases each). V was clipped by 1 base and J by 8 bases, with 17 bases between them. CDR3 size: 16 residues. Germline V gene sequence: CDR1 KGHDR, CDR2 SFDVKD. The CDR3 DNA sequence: TGTGCCACCAGTGATTTTAAGGGGGGCCGTAGCGATGAGCAGTTCTTC. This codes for CATSDFKGGRSDEQFF.

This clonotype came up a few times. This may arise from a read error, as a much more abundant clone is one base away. For the CDR3, the DNA is TGTGCCAGCAGCGTGCGGGGCGGGAACTCCTACGAGCAGTACTTC. The encoded protein is CASSVRGGNSYEQYF. The chain combines TRBV11-1 with TRBJ2-7; weak D call: TRBD2 (6 bases). CDR3 length: 15 amino acids. The germline V gene encodes CDR1 SGHAT and CDR2 FQDESV (reference sequence). V was cut by 5 bases and J by 0 bases, with 14 bases left in between.

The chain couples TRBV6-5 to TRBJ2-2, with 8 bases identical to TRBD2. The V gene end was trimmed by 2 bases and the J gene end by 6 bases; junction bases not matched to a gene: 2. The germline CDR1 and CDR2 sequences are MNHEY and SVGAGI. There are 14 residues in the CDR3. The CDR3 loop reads CASSYPGGAGELFF. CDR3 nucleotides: TGTGCCAGCAGTTACCCCGGGGGGGCCGGGGAGCTGTTTTTT.

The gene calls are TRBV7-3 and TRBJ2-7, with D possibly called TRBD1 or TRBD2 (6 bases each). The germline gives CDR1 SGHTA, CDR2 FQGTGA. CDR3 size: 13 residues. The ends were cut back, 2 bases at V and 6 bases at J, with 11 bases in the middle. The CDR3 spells CASSLFGGSEQYF. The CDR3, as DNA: TGTGCCAGCAGCTTATTCGGGGGCTCCGAGCAGTACTTC.

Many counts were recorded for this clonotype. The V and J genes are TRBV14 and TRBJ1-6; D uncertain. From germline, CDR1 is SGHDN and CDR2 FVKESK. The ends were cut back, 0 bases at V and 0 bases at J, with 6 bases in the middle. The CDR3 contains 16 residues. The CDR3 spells CASSQEAYSYNSPLHF. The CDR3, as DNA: TGTGCCAGCAGCCAAGAAGCGTACTCCTATAATTCACCCCTCCACTTT.

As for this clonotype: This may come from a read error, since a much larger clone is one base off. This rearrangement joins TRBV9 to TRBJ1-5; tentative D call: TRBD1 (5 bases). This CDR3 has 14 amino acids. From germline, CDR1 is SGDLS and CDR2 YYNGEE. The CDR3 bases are TGTGCCGGCAGCGATGGGACGGAGAATCAGCCCCAGCATTTT. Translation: CAGSDGTENQPQHF.

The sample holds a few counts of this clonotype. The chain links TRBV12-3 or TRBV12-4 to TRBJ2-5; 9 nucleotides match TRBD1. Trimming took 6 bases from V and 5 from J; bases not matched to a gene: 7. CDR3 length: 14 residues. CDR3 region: CASSQDRGRETQYF. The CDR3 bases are TGTGCCAGCAGCCAGGACAGGGGTAGGGAGACCCAGTACTTC.

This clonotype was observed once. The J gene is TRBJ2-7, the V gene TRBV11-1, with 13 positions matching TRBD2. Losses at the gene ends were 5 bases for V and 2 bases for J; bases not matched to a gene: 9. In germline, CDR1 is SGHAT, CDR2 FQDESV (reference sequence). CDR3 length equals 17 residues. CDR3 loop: CASSAGLAGVDPYEQYF. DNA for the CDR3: TGTGCCAGCAGCGCCGGACTAGCGGGAGTGGACCCCTACGAGCAGTACTTC. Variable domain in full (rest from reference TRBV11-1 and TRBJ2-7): EAEVAQSPRYKITEKSQAVAFWCDPISGHATLYWYRQILGQGPELLVQFQDESVVDDSQLPKDRFSAERLKGVDSTLKIQPAELGDSAMYLCASSAGLAGVDPYEQYFGPGTRLTVT.

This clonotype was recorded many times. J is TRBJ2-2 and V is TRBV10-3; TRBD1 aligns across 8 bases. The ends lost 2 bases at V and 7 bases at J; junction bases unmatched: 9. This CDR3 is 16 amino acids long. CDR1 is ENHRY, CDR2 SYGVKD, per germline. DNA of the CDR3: TGTGCCATCAGTGAGACTTGGACAGGGATTAGCGGGGAGCTGTTTTTT. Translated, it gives CAISETWTGISGELFF.

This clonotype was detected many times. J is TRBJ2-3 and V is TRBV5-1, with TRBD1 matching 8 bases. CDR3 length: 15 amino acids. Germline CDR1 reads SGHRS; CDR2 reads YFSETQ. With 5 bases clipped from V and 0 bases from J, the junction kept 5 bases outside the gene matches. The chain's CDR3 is CASRRTGWSTDTQYF. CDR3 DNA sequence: TGCGCCAGCAGACGGACAGGGTGGAGCACAGATACGCAGTATTTT.

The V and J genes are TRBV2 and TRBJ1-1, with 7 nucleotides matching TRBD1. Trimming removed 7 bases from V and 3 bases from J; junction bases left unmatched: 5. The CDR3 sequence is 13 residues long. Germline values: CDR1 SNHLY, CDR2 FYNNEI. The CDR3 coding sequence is TGTGCCAGCAAGAGACAGGGTTACACTGAAGCTTTCTTT. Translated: CASKRQGYTEAFF.

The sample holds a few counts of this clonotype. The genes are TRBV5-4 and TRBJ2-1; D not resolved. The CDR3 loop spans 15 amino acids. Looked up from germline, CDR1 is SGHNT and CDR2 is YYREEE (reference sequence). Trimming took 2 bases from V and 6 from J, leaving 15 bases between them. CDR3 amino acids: CASSFVGQVSNEQFF. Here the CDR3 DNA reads TGTGCCAGCAGCTTCGTTGGGCAGGTTTCCAATGAGCAGTTCTTC.

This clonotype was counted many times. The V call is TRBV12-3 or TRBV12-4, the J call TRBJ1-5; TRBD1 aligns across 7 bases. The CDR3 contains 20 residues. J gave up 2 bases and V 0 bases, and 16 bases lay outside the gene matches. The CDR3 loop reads CASSLALGWDSDGRNQPQHF. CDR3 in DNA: TGTGCCAGCAGTTTAGCGTTGGGGTGGGACAGCGACGGGCGCAATCAGCCCCAGCATTTT.

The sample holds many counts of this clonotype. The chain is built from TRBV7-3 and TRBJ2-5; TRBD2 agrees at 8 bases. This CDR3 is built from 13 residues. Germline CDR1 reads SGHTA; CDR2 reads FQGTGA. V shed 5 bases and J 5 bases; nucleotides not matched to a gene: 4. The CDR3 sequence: CASSNSGAETQYF. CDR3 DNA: TGTGCCAGCAGCAATAGCGGGGCGGAGACCCAGTACTTC.

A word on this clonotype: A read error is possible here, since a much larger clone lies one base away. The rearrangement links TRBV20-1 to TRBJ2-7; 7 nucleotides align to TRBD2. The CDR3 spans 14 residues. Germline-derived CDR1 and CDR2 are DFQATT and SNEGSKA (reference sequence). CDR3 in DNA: TGCCGTGCGTCATCACTAGCGCTCTCCTACGAGCAGTACTTC. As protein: CRASSLALSYEQYF.

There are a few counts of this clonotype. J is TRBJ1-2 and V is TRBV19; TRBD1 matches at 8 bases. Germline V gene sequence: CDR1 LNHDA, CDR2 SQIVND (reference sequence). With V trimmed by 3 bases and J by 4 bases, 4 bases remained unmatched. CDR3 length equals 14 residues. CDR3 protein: CASSIGTGLYGYTF. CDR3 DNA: TGTGCCAGTAGTATTGGGACAGGCCTCTATGGCTACACCTTC.

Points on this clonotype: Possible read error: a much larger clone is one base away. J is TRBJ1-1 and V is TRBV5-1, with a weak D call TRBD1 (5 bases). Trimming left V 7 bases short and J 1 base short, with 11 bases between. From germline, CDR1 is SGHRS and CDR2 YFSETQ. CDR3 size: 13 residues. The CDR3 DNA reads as TGCGCCAGCGGGGCCACAAGGAACACTGAAGCTTTCTTT. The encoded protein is CASGATRNTEAFF.

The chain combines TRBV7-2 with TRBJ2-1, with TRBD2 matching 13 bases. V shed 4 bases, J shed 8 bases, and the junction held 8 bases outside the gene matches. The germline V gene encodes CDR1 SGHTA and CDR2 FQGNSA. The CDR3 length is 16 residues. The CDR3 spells CASSSRTSGGQDEQFF. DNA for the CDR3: TGTGCCAGCAGCTCCCGGACTAGCGGGGGTCAGGATGAGCAGTTCTTC.